Below are 23 T cell receptor beta chains sequenced from a single sample in a study of control samples from healthy donors and cancer patients. Sequencing used immunoSEQ multiplex PCR; TCRdb keeps in-frame clones, though not all of them. Among over 85,000 clones listed, about 89% were seen once. The source material was PBMCs. The receptors derive from a woman in her forties or fifties with colorectal cancer.

The chain recombines TRBV5-6 with TRBJ2-5; D gene unclear. The V end lost 0 bases, the J end lost 1 base, and 7 bases lay between the germline ends. Looked up from germline, CDR1 is SGHDT and CDR2 is YYEEEE. There are 14 residues in the CDR3. The CDR3 loop reads CASSLVQVQETQYF. In DNA form, the CDR3 reads TGTGCCAGCAGCTTGGTGCAAGTCCAAGAGACCCAGTACTTC.

The gene calls are TRBV4-3 and TRBJ1-5; D is ambiguous. This CDR3 region has 16 residues. The ends were cut back, 0 bases at V and 0 bases at J, with 9 bases in the middle. Per germline, CDR1 LGHNA and CDR2 YSLEER. This CDR3 is CASSQDFGNSNQPQHF. CDR3 DNA sequence: TGCGCCAGCAGCCAAGATTTCGGGAATAGCAATCAGCCCCAGCATTTT.

The chain has TRBV7-2 and TRBJ1-2; D is possibly TRBD1 (5 bases). The CDR3 totals 14 residues. V was pared by 2 bases and J by 4 bases, with 11 bases between. Germline CDR1 and CDR2: SGHTA and FQGNSA. The CDR3 region is CASSLIGEIYGYTF. CDR3 sequence (DNA): TGTGCCAGCAGCTTAATAGGGGAGATCTATGGCTACACCTTC.

The chain joins TRBV2 to TRBJ2-1, with D hard to call. The CDR3 is made up of 14 amino acids. Germline lookup yields CDR1 SNHLY and CDR2 FYNNEI. The V and J ends lost 5 bases and 0 bases respectively, with 8 bases between them. CDR3 sequence: CASSKGSSYNEQFF. Here the CDR3 DNA reads TGTGCCAGCAGTAAGGGTAGCTCCTACAATGAGCAGTTCTTC.

This chain connects TRBV24-1 to TRBJ2-1; TRBD2 matches 12 bases. The CDR3 consists of 18 residues. With 6 bases clipped from V and 2 bases from J, the junction kept 10 bases outside the gene matches. The germline V gene has CDR1 KGHDR and CDR2 SFDVKD. The CDR3 sequence: CATSPPLAGGRTYNEQFF. CDR3 in DNA: TGTGCCACCAGTCCCCCCCTAGCGGGGGGGCGAACCTACAATGAGCAGTTCTTC.

The chain combines TRBV5-1 with TRBJ1-1; D not resolved. The CDR3 totals 14 residues. Trimming shortened V by 3 bases and J by 1 base, and 10 bases separated the two germline ends. Per the germline V gene, CDR1 is SGHRS and CDR2 is YFSETQ. In DNA form, the CDR3 reads TGCGCCAGCAGCTGGTCCCAGGCGAACACTGAAGCTTTCTTT. It encodes CASSWSQANTEAFF. Combining the CDR3 with reference TRBV5-1 and TRBJ1-1 gives the whole variable domain KAGVTQTPRYLIKTRGQQVTLSCSPISGHRSVSWYQQTPGQGLQFLFEYFSETQRNKGNFPGRFSGRQFSNSRSEMNVSTLELGDSALYLCASSWSQANTEAFFGQGTRLTVV.

In this sample, this clone turned up once. The V and J genes are TRBV13 and TRBJ2-5; a possible D gene is TRBD2 (6 bases). V was shortened by 0 bases and J by 5 bases, with 16 bases between the two germline ends. The germline gives CDR1 PRHDT, CDR2 FYEKMQ (reference sequence). This CDR3 is built from 16 residues. CDR3 bases: TGTGCCAGCAGCTTAGGCCTCACCGGGGGACGGGAGACCCAGTACTTC. This sequence encodes CASSLGLTGGRETQYF.

This rearrangement joins TRBV20-1 to TRBJ2-1; TRBD2 is a possible D gene (5 bases). Trimming shortened V by 3 bases and J by 6 bases, and 12 bases separated the two germline ends. CDR3 length: 13 residues. Germline-derived CDR1 and CDR2 are DFQATT and SNEGSKA (reference sequence). CDR3 residues: CSASRAEANEQFF. CDR3 bases: TGCAGTGCTAGTCGGGCGGAGGCCAATGAGCAGTTCTTC.

The CDR3 coding sequence is TGTGCCAGCAGGAAGGGACTAGCAGGTGAGCAGTTCTTC. Encoded protein: CASRKGLAGEQFF. This chain connects TRBV2 to TRBJ2-1, with 9 bases that match TRBD2. J was trimmed by 9 bases and V by 6 bases; bases with no gene match: 6. This CDR3 spans 13 amino acids. Germline V gene lookup returns CDR1 SNHLY and CDR2 FYNNEI.

The chain recombines TRBV6-4 with TRBJ2-3; 12 nucleotides match TRBD1. Looked up from germline, CDR1 is MRHNA and CDR2 is SNTAGT. J was trimmed by 8 bases and V by 6 bases; bases with no gene match: 12. This CDR3 is built from 16 residues. Here the CDR3 reads CASSPEPGQGAGTQYF. CDR3 nucleotide sequence: TGTGCCAGCAGCCCTGAACCGGGACAGGGGGCCGGTACGCAGTATTTT.

The CDR3 is CASSSGVNYGYTF. The CDR3 nucleotides are TGTGCCAGCAGTTCGGGTGTGAACTATGGCTACACCTTC. The rearrangement joins TRBV6-2 or TRBV6-3 to TRBJ1-2, with D hard to call. The V and J ends lost 4 bases and 2 bases respectively, with 8 bases between them. The CDR3 has 13 residues. Germline V gene sequence: CDR1 MNHEY, CDR2 SVGEGT.

J is TRBJ1-1 and V is TRBV6-4; D is possibly TRBD1 (6 bases). The germline V gene has CDR1 MRHNA and CDR2 SNTAGT. Trimming pared 6 bases from V and 1 base from J, leaving 12 bases between. The CDR3 is made up of 14 amino acids. The CDR3 is CASSSKGGNTEAFF. CDR3 nucleotide sequence: TGTGCCAGCAGCTCCAAGGGGGGGAACACTGAAGCTTTCTTT.

The chain couples TRBV5-1 to TRBJ1-1; possibly TRBD1 for D (5 bases). Germline assignment: CDR1 SGHRS and CDR2 YFSETQ. This CDR3 has 13 residues. V was cut by 3 bases and J by 3 bases, with 9 bases left in between. CDR3 in amino acids: CASSWAGDTEAFF. The CDR3 nucleotides are TGCGCCAGCAGCTGGGCGGGGGACACTGAAGCTTTCTTT.

The chain joins TRBV6-2 or TRBV6-3 to TRBJ2-6; D is ambiguous. The CDR3 covers 16 residues. Trimming stripped 1 base from V and 0 bases from J, with 7 bases between. Germline V gene data show CDR1 as MNHEY and CDR2 as SVGEGT. This CDR3 is CASSYLISSGANVLTF. CDR3 nucleotides: TGTGCCAGCAGTTACTTAATAAGCTCTGGGGCCAACGTCCTGACTTTC.

This chain uses TRBV2 with TRBJ2-1; no firm D call. The CDR3 sequence is 13 residues long. CDR1 SNHLY and CDR2 FYNNEI come from the germline V gene. Trimming removed 6 bases at V and 4 bases at J, with 10 bases between. For the CDR3, the DNA is TGTGCCAGCAGGGCCCGAGAATACAATGAGCAGTTCTTC. Residues: CASRAREYNEQFF. Full variable domain (missing parts from reference TRBV2 and TRBJ2-1): EPEVTQTPSHQVTQMGQEVILRCVPISNHLYFYWYRQILGQKVEFLVSFYNNEISEKSEIFDDQFSVERPDGSNFTLKIRSTKLEDSAMYFCASRAREYNEQFFGPGTRLTVL.

The chain has TRBV5-1 and TRBJ2-5; either TRBD1 or TRBD2 may fit D (5 bases each). CDR3 length: 14 residues. Germline CDR1 reads SGHRS; CDR2 reads YFSETQ. V was cut by 1 base and J by 5 bases, with 12 bases left in between. The CDR3 nucleotides are TGCGCCAGCAGCTTGTCTGGGGGTGGCGAGACCCAGTACTTC. Its protein product is CASSLSGGGETQYF.

The chain recombines TRBV6-5 with TRBJ1-3; the D gene is possibly TRBD1 (6 bases). This CDR3 has 14 residues. Trimming took 6 bases from V and 0 from J, leaving 9 bases between them. Germline CDR1 is MNHEY and CDR2 is SVGAGI. The CDR3 region is CASSRDTSGNTIYF. DNA for the CDR3: TGTGCCAGCAGCCGGGACACCTCTGGAAACACCATATATTTT.

The chain carries TRBV5-1 and TRBJ2-1; D gene unclear. Germline assignment: CDR1 SGHRS and CDR2 YFSETQ. This CDR3 is built from 12 residues. Trimming shortened V by 0 bases and J by 7 bases, and 5 bases separated the two germline ends. The CDR3 DNA is TGCGCCAGCAGCTTGGGTGGGAATGAGCAGTTCTTC. It is translated as CASSLGGNEQFF. Full variable domain (rest looked up from reference TRBV5-1 and TRBJ2-1): KAGVTQTPRYLIKTRGQQVTLSCSPISGHRSVSWYQQTPGQGLQFLFEYFSETQRNKGNFPGRFSGRQFSNSRSEMNVSTLELGDSALYLCASSLGGNEQFFGPGTRLTVL.

The chain uses TRBV24-1 and TRBJ2-5; 11 bases align to TRBD2. The CDR3 is 17 residues long. Unmatched junction bases numbered 10, after V lost 3 bases and J lost 5 bases. Germline lookup yields CDR1 KGHDR and CDR2 SFDVKD. This CDR3 is CATSDPPGTSGGETQYF. Written as DNA, the CDR3 is TGTGCCACCAGTGATCCTCCCGGGACTAGCGGCGGGGAGACCCAGTACTTC.

The J gene is TRBJ2-3, the V gene TRBV18; D perhaps matches TRBD1 (5 bases). The CDR3 contains 14 residues. Trimming took off 4 bases at V and 3 bases at J, with 11 bases between the two ends. The germline gives CDR1 KGHSH, CDR2 LQKENI. The CDR3 DNA reads as TGTGCCAGCTCACTAACAGGAATAACAGATACGCAGTATTTT. Amino acids: CASSLTGITDTQYF.

V usage is TRBV6-2 or TRBV6-3 and J usage is TRBJ2-7, with TRBD2 identical over 7 bases. There are 14 residues in the CDR3. Germline lookup yields CDR1 MNHEY and CDR2 SVGEGT. V trimming: 4 bases; J trimming: 1 base; junction bases outside the gene matches: 4. Here the CDR3 reads CASSSPGGSYEQYV. CDR3 bases: TGTGCCAGCAGTTCCCCCGGGGGGTCCTACGAGCAGTACGTC.

The V gene is TRBV7-8, the J gene TRBJ1-1; tentatively, D is TRBD1 (6 bases). CDR1 SGHVS and CDR2 FQNEAQ come from the germline V gene. V was clipped by 5 bases and J by 1 base, with 8 bases between them. The CDR3 totals 13 residues. The CDR3 spells CASSGGGNTEAFF. CDR3 nucleotide sequence: TGTGCCAGCAGCGGAGGGGGGAACACTGAAGCTTTCTTT.

This chain joins TRBV5-6 and TRBJ1-2; D unresolved. The germline CDR1 and CDR2 sequences are SGHDT and YYEEEE. There are 14 residues in the CDR3. Between the trimmed V and J ends, which lost 2 bases and 2 bases, there was a span of 10 bases. CDR3 sequence: CASSFYGLNYGYTF. DNA of the CDR3: TGTGCCAGCAGCTTCTACGGACTAAACTATGGCTACACCTTC. Drawing the rest from reference TRBV5-6 and TRBJ1-2, the complete variable domain is DAGVTQSPTHLIKTRGQQVTLRCSPKSGHDTVSWYQQALGQGPQFIFQYYEEEERQRGNFPDRFSGHQFPNYSSELNVNALLLGDSALYLCASSFYGLNYGYTFGSGTRLTVV.